The source of this T cell receptor (beta chain) is a study of monozygotic twins with inflammatory bowel disease. A note on this clonotype: Antigen: not known.

Via template switching, UMIs carrying a 6-nucleotide sample barcode were introduced. After re-calling the 5' RACE reads, TCRdb lists one entry per CDR3 protein, DNA absent. In total, the table holds about 380,000 distinct CDR3 sequences. Findings and limits, study-wide: The existence of one strong signal or clonotype linked to IBD lacked support. Patient repertoires may have gained variability from differing immunosuppressive treatments.

The CDR3 has 15 residues. Germline V gives CDR1 MNHEY, CDR2 SVGAGI. Skipping T cell sorting, the study isolated total RNA directly from whole blood. The chain recombines TRBV6-5 with TRBJ1-3; TCRdb returns TRBD1, unconfirmable since there is no DNA. Material: blood. The TCR sequence derives from a human donor with ulcerative colitis or Crohn's disease, or a healthy co-twin of an affected twin (not recorded which). The CDR3 reads CASSSPGASGNTIYF.